These 6 T cell receptor beta chains came from one sample sequenced in a study of blood T cell repertoires in COVID-19. TCRdb's copy holds only in-frame clones and misses some; the assay was immunoSEQ multiplex PCR. Of some 220,000 clones in the sample, 80% to 90% were seen once. The material sequenced was PBMCs or T cells enriched from blood (not recorded which). These receptor sequences come from a woman in her forties or fifties in a cohort exposed to, infected with or recovered from COVID-19 (not recorded which).

The chain couples TRBV30 to TRBJ1-4; D is possibly TRBD1 (5 bases). Per the germline V gene, CDR1 is GTSNPN and CDR2 is SVGIG (reference sequence). The V and J ends lost 5 bases and 5 bases respectively, with 12 bases between them. The CDR3 is made up of 13 amino acids. The CDR3 coding sequence is TGTGCCTGGGAGGGGTCTTGGAATGAAAAACTGTTTTTT. This encodes CAWEGSWNEKLFF.

A single count supports this clone. J is TRBJ1-1 and V is TRBV7-2; D ambiguous. Germline assignment: CDR1 SGHTA and CDR2 FQGNSA. The CDR3 is 12 residues long. V was cut by 2 bases and J by 13 bases, with 14 bases left in between. The DNA of the CDR3 is TGTGCCAGCAGCTTAACCCGTCGGGGTGGTTTCTTT. It yields the protein CASSLTRRGGFF.

The rearrangement uses TRBV7-8 and TRBJ1-1; tentatively, D is TRBD1 (6 bases). This CDR3 is 14 amino acids long. Germline lookup yields CDR1 SGHVS and CDR2 FQNEAQ. V was pared by 3 bases and J by 1 base, with 9 bases between. The CDR3 region has the DNA TGTGCCAGCAGCTTCGGACAGAAGAACACTGAAGCTTTCTTT. This sequence encodes CASSFGQKNTEAFF.

The CDR3 region is CASSMAGTGWGYTF. CDR3 nucleotides: TGTGCCAGCAGTATGGCCGGGACAGGGTGGGGCTACACCTTC. V usage is TRBV27 and J usage is TRBJ1-2, with 9 bases fitting TRBD1. CDR1 is MNHEY, CDR2 SMNVEV, per germline (reference sequence). V lost 5 bases to trimming and J lost 8 bases; unmatched junction nucleotides: 9. The CDR3 covers 14 residues.

The genes are TRBV12-5 and TRBJ2-7; 12 bases are a match to TRBD2. V lost 1 base to trimming and J lost 4 bases; unmatched junction nucleotides: 5. Germline V gene data show CDR1 as LGHNT and CDR2 as FRNRAP. CDR3 length equals 16 residues. CDR3 in DNA: TGTGCTAGTGGTTTGGGGACTAGCGGGGCTACGTACGAGCAGTACTTC. This sequence encodes CASGLGTSGATYEQYF.

This chain joins TRBV7-2 and TRBJ2-7; a possible D gene is TRBD1 (6 bases). The V end lost 5 bases, the J end lost 4 bases, and 15 bases lay between the germline ends. In germline, CDR1 is SGHTA, CDR2 FQGNSA. The CDR3 sequence is 14 residues long. CDR3 coding DNA: TGTGCCAGCAGCAGGGGGACATCCTTTTACGAGCAGTACTTC. The encoded protein is CASSRGTSFYEQYF.